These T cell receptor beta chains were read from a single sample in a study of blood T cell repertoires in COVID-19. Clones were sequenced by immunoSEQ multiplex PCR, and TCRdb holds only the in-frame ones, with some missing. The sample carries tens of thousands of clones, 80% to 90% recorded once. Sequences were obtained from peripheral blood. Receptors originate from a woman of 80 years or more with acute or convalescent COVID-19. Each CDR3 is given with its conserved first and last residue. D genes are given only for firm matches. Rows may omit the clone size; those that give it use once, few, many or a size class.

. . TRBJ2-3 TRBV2 TGTGCCAGCAGTGTAGGCGGGACGAGGAGGGATACGCAGTATTTT CASSVGGTRRDTQYF
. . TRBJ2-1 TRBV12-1 TGTGCCAGCATCCTCCCCGGCTCGTTAGCGGGAGGTTACAATGAGCAGTTCTTC CASILPGSLAGGYNEQFF
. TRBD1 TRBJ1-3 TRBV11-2 TGTGCCAGCAGCTTAGGACAGGGGAGGTCTGGAAACACCATATATTTT CASSLGQGRSGNTIYF
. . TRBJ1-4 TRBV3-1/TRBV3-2 TGTGCCAGCAGCCAGACTACTAATGAAAAACTGTTTTTT CASSQTTNEKLFF
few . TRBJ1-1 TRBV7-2 TGTGCCAGCAGCTTAGTACGACGGAGTAACACTGAAGCTTTCTTT CASSLVRRSNTEAFF
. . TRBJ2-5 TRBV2 TGTGCCAGCAGTGAACAGCGAGTACAAGAGACCCAGTACTTC CASSEQRVQETQYF
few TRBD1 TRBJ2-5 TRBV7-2 TGTGCCAGCAGCCCCGACAGGGTCGCTGTCGAGACCCAGTACTTC CASSPDRVAVETQYF
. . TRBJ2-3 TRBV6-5 TGTGCCAGCAGTTACTTCGTAGCGGCCACCACAGATACGCAGTATTTT CASSYFVAATTDTQYF
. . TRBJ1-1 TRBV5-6 TGTGCCAGCAGCCAGACCGGGACACCCTTTGAAGCTTTCTTT CASSQTGTPFEAFF
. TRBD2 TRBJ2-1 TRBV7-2 TGTGCCAGCAGCTTTAGCGGGGGGGCCTACAATGAGCAGTTCTTC CASSFSGGAYNEQFF
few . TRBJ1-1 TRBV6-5 TGTGCCAGCTCGCTAGACCGGGGCGCGGGGACTGAAGCTTTCTTT CASSLDRGAGTEAFF
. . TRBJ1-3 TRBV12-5 TGTGCTAGTGGCACAGGGAGCTCTGGAAACACCATATATTTT CASGTGSSGNTIYF
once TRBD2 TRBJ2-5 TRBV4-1 TGCGCCAGCAGCTTTACTCCTAGCGGGGGGGCAAAGGAGACCCAGTACTTC CASSFTPSGGAKETQYF
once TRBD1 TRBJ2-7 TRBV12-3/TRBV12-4 TGTGCCAGCAGTTTGAGACAGGGGTCGAGGCAGTACTTC CASSLRQGSRQYF
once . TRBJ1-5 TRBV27 TGTGCCAGCAGTTTACGAGGGCTTAGCAATCAGCCCCAGCATTTT CASSLRGLSNQPQHF
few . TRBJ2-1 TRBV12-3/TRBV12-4 TGTGCCAGCAGTCTCCTTAGTAGCAATGAGCAGTTCTTC CASSLLSSNEQFF
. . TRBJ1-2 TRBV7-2 TGTGCCAGCAGCTTAGACGGGGATGGCTACACCTTC CASSLDGDGYTF
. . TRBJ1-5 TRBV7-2 TGTGCCAGCAGCCGGGTGGGGAGGGGTGGCGATCAGCCCCAGCATTTT CASSRVGRGGDQPQHF
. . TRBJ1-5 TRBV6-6 TGTGCCCCCGGCGGGAATCAGCCCCAGCATTTT CAPGGNQPQHF
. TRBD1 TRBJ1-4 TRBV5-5 TGTGCCAGCAGCCCCTCGGGACAGGGGAATGAAAAACTGTTTTTT CASSPSGQGNEKLFF
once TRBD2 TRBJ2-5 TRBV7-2 TGTGCCAGCAGCTTTGGATATGGGACTAGCGCGGCATCCCAAGAGACCCAGTACTTC CASSFGYGTSAASQETQYF
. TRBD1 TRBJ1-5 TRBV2 TGTGCCAGCAGTGATTTTGGACAGGGGGTGAGTAGCAATCAGCCCCAGCATTTT CASSDFGQGVSSNQPQHF
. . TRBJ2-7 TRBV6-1 TGTGCCAGCAGTGAAGGACAAGAGTACGAGCAGTACTTC CASSEGQEYEQYF
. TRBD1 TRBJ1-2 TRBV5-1 TGCGCCAGCAGCTTGTATTCCGGGACAGAGGGCTACACCTTC CASSLYSGTEGYTF
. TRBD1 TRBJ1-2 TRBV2 TGTGCCAGCCGGACAGGATTCTATGGCTACACCTTC CASRTGFYGYTF
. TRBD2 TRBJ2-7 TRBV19 TGTGCCACTAGCTTTGCGGGAGGGAATTACGAGCAGTACTTC CATSFAGGNYEQYF
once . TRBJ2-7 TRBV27 TGTGCCAGCATCTCTATTTGGGGCGGTGAGCAGTACTTC CASISIWGGEQYF
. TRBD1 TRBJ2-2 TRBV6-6 TGTGCCAGTGGACAGGGGGCTAACACCGGGGAGCTGTTTTTT CASGQGANTGELFF
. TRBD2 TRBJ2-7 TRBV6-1 TGTGCCAGCAGTGACGTGAGTGTTGCGGGAGACTACGAGCAGTACTTC CASSDVSVAGDYEQYF
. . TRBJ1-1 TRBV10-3 TGTGCCATCAGGCGAGGGCAATTGAACACTGAAGCTTTCTTT CAIRRGQLNTEAFF
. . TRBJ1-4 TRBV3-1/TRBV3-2 TGTGCCAGCAGCCGACAGGTCGGGCGAGGGAATGAAAAACTGTTTTTT CASSRQVGRGNEKLFF
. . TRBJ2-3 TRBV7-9 TGTGCCAGCAGCTTAGAACGGGGTGGTGATACGCAGTATTTT CASSLERGGDTQYF
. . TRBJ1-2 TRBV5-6 TGTGCCAGCAGCCTGGGACCGGGGGGCGATGGCTACACCTTC CASSLGPGGDGYTF
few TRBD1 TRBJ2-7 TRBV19 TGTGCCAGTAGTAGAAGAGACCGGGACAGGGTTTGGGAGCAGTACTTC CASSRRDRDRVWEQYF
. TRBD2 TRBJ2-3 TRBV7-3 TGTGCCAGCAGCACACGAACCGGGACTAGCGGGAGAGATACGCAGTATTTT CASSTRTGTSGRDTQYF
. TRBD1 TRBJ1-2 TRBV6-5 TGTGCCAGCAGTTACACAGGGGCGAGCTATGGCTACACCTTC CASSYTGASYGYTF
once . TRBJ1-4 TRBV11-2 TGTGCCAGCAGCCACACCATCGATGAAAAACTGTTTTTT CASSHTIDEKLFF
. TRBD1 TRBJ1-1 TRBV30 TGTGCCTACTATTCAGGGGGCACTGAAGCTTTCTTT CAYYSGGTEAFF
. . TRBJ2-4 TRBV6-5 TGTGCCAGCAGGACCGGACTGGCTGGCGGCATTCAGTACTTC CASRTGLAGGIQYF
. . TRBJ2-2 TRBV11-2 TGTGCCAGCAGCTTACCTAGTTTTTATCCCGGGGAGCTGTTTTTT CASSLPSFYPGELFF
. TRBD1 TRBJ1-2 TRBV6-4 TGTGCCAGCAGTGACGCGGCAGGGGGTAGCTATGGCTACACCTTC CASSDAAGGSYGYTF
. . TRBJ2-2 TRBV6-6 TGTGCCAGCACGACTGTGAACACCGGGGAGCTGTTTTTT CASTTVNTGELFF
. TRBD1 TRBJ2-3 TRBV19 TGTGCCAGTAGTCTCGACAGGGGGGATACGCAGTATTTT CASSLDRGDTQYF
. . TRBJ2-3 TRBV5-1 TGCGCCAGTGTCCGGGACTCAAGAGATACGCAGTATTTT CASVRDSRDTQYF
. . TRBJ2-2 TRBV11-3 TGTGCCAGCAGCTTCGGGGAGTACACCGGGGAGCTGTTTTTT CASSFGEYTGELFF
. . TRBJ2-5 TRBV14 TGTGCCAGCAGCCAAACGGGACTTCGGGCGGAGACCCAGTACTTC CASSQTGLRAETQYF
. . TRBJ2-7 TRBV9 TGTGCCAGCAGCCGTACTACGGACCGTACTCGGGGCGAGCAGTACTTC CASSRTTDRTRGEQYF
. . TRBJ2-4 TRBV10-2 TGCGCCAGCAGTGAGTGGACAGACATTCAGTACTTC CASSEWTDIQYF
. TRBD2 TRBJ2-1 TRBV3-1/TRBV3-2 TGTGCCAGCAGCTCGTCCGGGACTAGCGGTTACACCAAAGGGTTCTTC CASSSSGTSGYTKGFF
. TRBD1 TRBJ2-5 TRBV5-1 TGCGCCAGCAGCGTCCACGGGACAGGGTTAGTAGAGACCCAGTACTTC CASSVHGTGLVETQYF
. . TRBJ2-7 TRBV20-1 TGCAGTGCTGCGGACTACGAGCAGTACTTC CSAADYEQYF
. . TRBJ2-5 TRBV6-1 TGTGCCAGCAGCCGACACGTCGGGGGCCAAGAGACCCAGTACTTC CASSRHVGGQETQYF
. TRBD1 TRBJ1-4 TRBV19 TGTGCCAGTAGTATAACGCGGACAGGGACTAATGAAAAACTGTTTTTT CASSITRTGTNEKLFF
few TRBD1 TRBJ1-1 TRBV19 TGTGCCAGTAGCCTGGGACAGGGGGTCTCTGAAGCTTTCTTT CASSLGQGVSEAFF
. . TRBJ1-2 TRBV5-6 TGTGCCAGCAGCTTGGGCAGTAACTATGGCTACACCTTC CASSLGSNYGYTF
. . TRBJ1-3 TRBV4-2 TGTGCCAGCAGCCGGGGAGGTTCCGACTCTGGAAACACCATATATTTT CASSRGGSDSGNTIYF
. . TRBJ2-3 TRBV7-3 TGTGCCAGCAGCTTAGGGAGTCTAACAGATACGCAGTATTTT CASSLGSLTDTQYF